This T cell receptor (beta chain) is from a study of vaccination effects on CD4 cells after COVID-19. Deletions cut 0 bases from V and 1 base from J, with 14 bases between. This CDR3 has 16 amino acids. From germline, CDR1 is SGHRS and CDR2 YFSETQ. This clone was seen more than once but under ten times. Its antigen is currently unknown. TCRdb's table, derived via immunoSEQ multiplex PCR, lists solely in-frame clones and lacks some. The table shows about 65,000 clones, with 65% to 85% occurring only once. Antigen-specific CD4+ T cells were first expanded with viral peptide pools by the ViraFEST assay and only then sequenced. At the end of around 11 days of culture, CD4+ T cells were isolated. Vaccinated participants had no history of SARS-CoV-2 infection and tested negative for nucleocapsid antibodies. Cultures received IL-2 medium that replaced half the medium on days 3 and 7.

The sample in question was CD4+ T cells from PBMCs cultured with HCoV-NL63 spike peptides, obtained before COVID-19 vaccination. The chain combines TRBV5-1 with TRBJ2-7, with a possible D match to TRBD2 (5 bases). The sequence was obtained from a human donor who received a COVID-19 vaccine. CDR3 coding DNA: TGCGCCAGCAGCTTGGGTCCGGCGAGGGAGTCCTACGAGCAGTACGTC. Translating it yields CASSLGPARESYEQYV.